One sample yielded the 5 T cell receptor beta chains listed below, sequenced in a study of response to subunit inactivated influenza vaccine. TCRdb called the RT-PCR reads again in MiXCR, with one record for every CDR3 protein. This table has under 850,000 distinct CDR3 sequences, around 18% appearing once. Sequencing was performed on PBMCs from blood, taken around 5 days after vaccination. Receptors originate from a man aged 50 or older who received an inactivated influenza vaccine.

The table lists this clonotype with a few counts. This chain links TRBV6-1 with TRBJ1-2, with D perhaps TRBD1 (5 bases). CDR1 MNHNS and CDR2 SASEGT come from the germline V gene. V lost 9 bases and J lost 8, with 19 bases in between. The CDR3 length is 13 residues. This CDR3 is CASRLTWGNGYTF. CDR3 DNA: TGTGCCAGTCGTTTGACTTGGGGGAACGGCTACACCTTC.

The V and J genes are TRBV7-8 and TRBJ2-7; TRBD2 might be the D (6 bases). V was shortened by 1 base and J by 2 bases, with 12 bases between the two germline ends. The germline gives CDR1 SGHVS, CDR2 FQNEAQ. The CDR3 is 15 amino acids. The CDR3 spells CASSLDFSGAYEQYF. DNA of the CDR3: TGTGCCAGCAGCTTAGATTTTTCGGGGGCCTACGAGCAGTACTTC.

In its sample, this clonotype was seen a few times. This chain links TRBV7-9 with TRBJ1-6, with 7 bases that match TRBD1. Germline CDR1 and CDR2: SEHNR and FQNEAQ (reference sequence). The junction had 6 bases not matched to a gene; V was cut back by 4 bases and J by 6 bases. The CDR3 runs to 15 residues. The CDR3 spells CASSSTGVSNSPLHF. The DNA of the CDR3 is TGTGCCAGCAGCTCCACAGGGGTTAGTAATTCACCCCTCCACTTT.

In nucleotides, the CDR3 is TGCAGTGCTTCCGGGGGGTCGGAGCAGTACTTC. Encoded protein: CSASGGSEQYF. The chain links TRBV20-1 to TRBJ2-7; TRBD2 matches 7 bases. V was clipped by 5 bases and J by 7 bases; unmatched bases: 5. Germline V gives CDR1 DFQATT, CDR2 SNEGSKA (reference sequence). The CDR3 covers 11 residues.

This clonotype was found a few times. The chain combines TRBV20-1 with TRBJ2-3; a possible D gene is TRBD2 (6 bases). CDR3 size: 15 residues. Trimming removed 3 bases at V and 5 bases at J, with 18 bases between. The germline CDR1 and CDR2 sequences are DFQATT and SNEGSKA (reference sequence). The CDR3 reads CSARGRGGDGDTQYF. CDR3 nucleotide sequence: TGCAGTGCTAGGGGCCGGGGCGGGGACGGAGATACGCAGTATTTT.